This is a list of T cell receptor beta chains from one sample in a study of blood T cell repertoires in COVID-19. Method: immunoSEQ multiplex PCR; TCRdb's copy keeps in-frame clones and lacks some. This sample has 250,000 to 350,000 clones, with 80% to 90% found just once. Sequences were obtained from peripheral blood. The receptors shown here come from a woman aged 50 to 65 with COVID-19, enrolled during active disease. The CDR3 runs from the conserved cysteine through the conserved F or W. Fields, in order: D gene, clone size, J gene, V gene, CDR3 DNA, CDR3 protein. D genes are given only for firm matches. Expanded clones get a size class; other rows say once, few or many, or leave the size out.

D gene: TRBD1; clone size: NA; J gene: TRBJ2-3; V gene: TRBV11-2; CDR3 DNA: TGTGCCAGCAGCATACCGAAGGGGGACAGGGGAGGGACAGATACGCAGTATTTT; CDR3 protein: CASSIPKGDRGGTDTQYF
D gene: NA; clone size: NA; J gene: TRBJ1-1; V gene: TRBV11-3; CDR3 DNA: TGTGCCAGCAGCTTATTTCAGGCGGGTTCTCCTTTCTTT; CDR3 protein: CASSLFQAGSPFF
D gene: NA; clone size: NA; J gene: TRBJ1-1; V gene: TRBV30; CDR3 DNA: TGTGCCTGGAGTCGCACTGAAGCTTTCTTT; CDR3 protein: CAWSRTEAFF
D gene: NA; clone size: NA; J gene: TRBJ2-2; V gene: TRBV3-1/TRBV3-2; CDR3 DNA: TGTGCCAGCAGCCAAGTTCGAGCGACCGGGGAGCTGTTTTTT; CDR3 protein: CASSQVRATGELFF
D gene: TRBD2; clone size: NA; J gene: TRBJ2-7; V gene: TRBV6-2/TRBV6-3; CDR3 DNA: TGTGCCAGCAGCACCCCCAGCGGGAAACCCTACGAGCAGTACTTC; CDR3 protein: CASSTPSGKPYEQYF
D gene: TRBD2; clone size: once; J gene: TRBJ2-7; V gene: TRBV2; CDR3 DNA: TGTGCCAGCAGTGAAAGGACTAGCGGGAGGGCAAGTTTGCGCTCCGAGCAGTACTTC; CDR3 protein: CASSERTSGRASLRSEQYF
D gene: NA; clone size: few; J gene: TRBJ1-1; V gene: TRBV3-1/TRBV3-2; CDR3 DNA: TGTGCCAGCAGCGTACAGGGTTGGAACACTGAAGCTTTCTTT; CDR3 protein: CASSVQGWNTEAFF
D gene: TRBD1; clone size: NA; J gene: TRBJ1-1; V gene: TRBV11-3; CDR3 DNA: TGTGCCAGCAGCTCGGACAGGGGGTGGTACACTGAAGCTTTCTTT; CDR3 protein: CASSSDRGWYTEAFF
D gene: NA; clone size: NA; J gene: TRBJ2-1; V gene: TRBV27; CDR3 DNA: TGTGCCAGCACGAGGGGGGGTCAATATGAGCAGTTCTTC; CDR3 protein: CASTRGGQYEQFF
D gene: TRBD1; clone size: NA; J gene: TRBJ2-2; V gene: TRBV7-7; CDR3 DNA: TGTGCCAGCAGCTTAAAACCGGGACAGACCAACACCGGGGAGCTGTTTTTT; CDR3 protein: CASSLKPGQTNTGELFF
D gene: TRBD1; clone size: few; J gene: TRBJ1-1; V gene: TRBV18; CDR3 DNA: TGTGCCAGCTCACCCTCCCCGGGACAGGGTACTGAAGCTTTCTTT; CDR3 protein: CASSPSPGQGTEAFF
D gene: NA; clone size: NA; J gene: TRBJ1-1; V gene: TRBV5-5; CDR3 DNA: TGTGCCAGCATCCTGAGCCACAGCACTGAAGCTTTCTTT; CDR3 protein: CASILSHSTEAFF
D gene: NA; clone size: NA; J gene: TRBJ1-1; V gene: TRBV19; CDR3 DNA: TGTGCCAGTAGTAGCAAGGGGGGGGCGGTTGCGAACACTGAAGCTTTCTTT; CDR3 protein: CASSSKGGAVANTEAFF
D gene: NA; clone size: NA; J gene: TRBJ2-1; V gene: TRBV11-2; CDR3 DNA: TGTGCCAGCAGCTTAGTTCCCCTAACAGGGGAGCAGTTCTTC; CDR3 protein: CASSLVPLTGEQFF
D gene: NA; clone size: NA; J gene: TRBJ2-1; V gene: TRBV25-1; CDR3 DNA: TGTGCCAGCAGTGGCATCGGCTCCTACAATGAGCAGTTCTTC; CDR3 protein: CASSGIGSYNEQFF
D gene: NA; clone size: NA; J gene: TRBJ1-4; V gene: TRBV18; CDR3 DNA: TGTGCCAGCTCACGAGGGGGGGCTACTAATGAAAAACTGTTTTTT; CDR3 protein: CASSRGGATNEKLFF
D gene: NA; clone size: NA; J gene: TRBJ2-2; V gene: TRBV2; CDR3 DNA: TGTGCCAGCAGACACATAGGGGACACCGGGGAGCTGTTTTTT; CDR3 protein: CASRHIGDTGELFF
D gene: NA; clone size: NA; J gene: TRBJ2-7; V gene: TRBV2; CDR3 DNA: TGTGCCAGCAGTGAGGCACTAAGGGGTACTGCCGAGCAGTACTTC; CDR3 protein: CASSEALRGTAEQYF
D gene: TRBD2; clone size: NA; J gene: TRBJ2-7; V gene: TRBV19; CDR3 DNA: TGTGCCAGTAGTATGACTAGCGGGAGGCCGGGATCCTACGAGCAGTACTTC; CDR3 protein: CASSMTSGRPGSYEQYF
D gene: NA; clone size: NA; J gene: TRBJ1-5; V gene: TRBV7-9; CDR3 DNA: TGTGCCAGCAGCTTAGTCAGGGGCAGGGAACAGCCCCAGCATTTT; CDR3 protein: CASSLVRGREQPQHF
D gene: NA; clone size: NA; J gene: TRBJ2-7; V gene: TRBV9; CDR3 DNA: TGTGCCAGCTCCGGGACACCGGCCTACGAGCAGTACTTC; CDR3 protein: CASSGTPAYEQYF
D gene: TRBD1; clone size: NA; J gene: TRBJ2-2; V gene: TRBV12-5; CDR3 DNA: TGTGCTAGTGGCCCCGGGACAGGGGGCAACACCGGGGAGCTGTTTTTT; CDR3 protein: CASGPGTGGNTGELFF